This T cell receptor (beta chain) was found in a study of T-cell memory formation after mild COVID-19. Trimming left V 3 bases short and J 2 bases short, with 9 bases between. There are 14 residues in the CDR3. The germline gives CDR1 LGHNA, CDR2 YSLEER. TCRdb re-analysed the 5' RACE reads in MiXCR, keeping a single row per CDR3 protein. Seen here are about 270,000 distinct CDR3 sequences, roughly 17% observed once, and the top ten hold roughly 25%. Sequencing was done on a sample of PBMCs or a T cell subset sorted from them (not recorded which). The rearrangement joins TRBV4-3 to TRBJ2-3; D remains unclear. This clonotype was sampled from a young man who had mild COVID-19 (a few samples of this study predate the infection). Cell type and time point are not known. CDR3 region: CASSQRGPTDTQYF. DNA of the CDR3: TGCGCCAGCAGCCAGCGCGGACCCACAGATACGCAGTATTTT.